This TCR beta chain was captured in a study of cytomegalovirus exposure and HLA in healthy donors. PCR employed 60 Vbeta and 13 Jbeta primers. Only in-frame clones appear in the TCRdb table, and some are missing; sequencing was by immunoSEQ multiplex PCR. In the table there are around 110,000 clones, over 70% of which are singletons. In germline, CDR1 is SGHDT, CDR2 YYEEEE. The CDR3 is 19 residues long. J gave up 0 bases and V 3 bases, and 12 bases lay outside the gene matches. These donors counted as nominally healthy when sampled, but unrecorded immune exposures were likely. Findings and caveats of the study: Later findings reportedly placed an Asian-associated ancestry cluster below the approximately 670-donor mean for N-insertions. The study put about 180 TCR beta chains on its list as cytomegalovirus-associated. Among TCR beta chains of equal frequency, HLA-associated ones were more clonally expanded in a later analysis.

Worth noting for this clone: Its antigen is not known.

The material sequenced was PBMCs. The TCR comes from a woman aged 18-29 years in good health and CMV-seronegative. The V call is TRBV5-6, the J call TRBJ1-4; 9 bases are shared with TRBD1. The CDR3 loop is CASSWSPGQGLSTNEKLFF. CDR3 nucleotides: TGTGCCAGCAGCTGGTCTCCGGGACAGGGCCTTTCAACTAATGAAAAACTGTTTTTT.